The T cell receptor beta chain described here comes from a study of shared clonotypes between healthy human individuals. The CDR3 runs 16 residues. Per germline, CDR1 SGDLS and CDR2 YYNGEE. V shed 0 bases and J 7 bases; nucleotides not matched to a gene: 8. Across several immunoSEQ plates, the genomic DNA of each subset was split evenly. TCRdb's copy holds only in-frame clones and misses some; the assay was immunoSEQ multiplex PCR. The sample has some 2.1 million clones, roughly 95% seen once. Cells designated naive CD8 were CD45RO-negative and were positively selected for CCR7, with terminally differentiated effector memory CD45RA+ cells excluded. Broader study findings: Clonotypes not shared had lower generation probabilities than those common to all four donors.

This clone was observed once. Its antigen is undetermined. The chain couples TRBV9 to TRBJ2-7; 12 bases line up with TRBD2. Material for sequencing was naive CD8+ T cells from PBMCs. The clonotype comes from a man younger than 30 in good health. Some clones in this sample may be carry-over from other donors' samples. The CDR3 reads CASSVAGASGRVEQYF. The DNA for the CDR3 is TGTGCCAGCAGCGTAGCTGGTGCTAGCGGGAGGGTTGAGCAGTACTTC.